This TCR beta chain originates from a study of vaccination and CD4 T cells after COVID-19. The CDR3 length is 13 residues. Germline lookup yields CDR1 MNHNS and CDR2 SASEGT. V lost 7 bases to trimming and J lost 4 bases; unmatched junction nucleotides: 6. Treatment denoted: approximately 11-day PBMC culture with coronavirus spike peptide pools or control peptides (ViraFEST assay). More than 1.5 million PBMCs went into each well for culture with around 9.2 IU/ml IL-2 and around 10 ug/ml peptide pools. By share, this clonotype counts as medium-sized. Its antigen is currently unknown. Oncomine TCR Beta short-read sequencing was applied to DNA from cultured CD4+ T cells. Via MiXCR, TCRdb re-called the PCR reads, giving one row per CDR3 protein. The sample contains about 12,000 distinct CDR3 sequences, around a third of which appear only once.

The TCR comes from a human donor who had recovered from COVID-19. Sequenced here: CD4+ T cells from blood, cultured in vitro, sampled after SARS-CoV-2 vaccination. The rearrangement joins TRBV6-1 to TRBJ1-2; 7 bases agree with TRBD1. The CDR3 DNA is TGTGCCAGCAATACCGGGACAGCCTATGGCTACACCTTC. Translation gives CASNTGTAYGYTF.